Included here is one T cell receptor (beta chain) sequence, with context. Its target is not known. It was with a sample-barcoded 5' primer and a J-beta primer mix that a second PCR of about 7 to 12 cycles was run. One entry per CDR3 protein, called by TCRdb with MiXCR from the 5' RACE reads. The data show around 1,500,000 distinct CDR3 sequences, 42% seen once. This entry is derived from a study of blood T cells in healthy people across ages. Study-wide results and caveats: Naive CD4+ cells and diversity were both higher in long-lived donors than in aged donors.

Sequenced: blood. This receptor was obtained from a woman aged 18-29 years in good health.

CDR3 region: CASSLAGTSSETQYF. The DNA for the CDR3 is TGCGCCAGCAGCTTGGCGGGGACTAGCTCAGAGACCCAGTACTTC. This chain connects TRBV5-1 to TRBJ2-5; TRBD2 aligns across 9 bases. Germline V gene lookup returns CDR1 SGHRS and CDR2 YFSETQ. The V segment lost 0 bases and the J segment 4 bases; nucleotides outside the gene matches: 4. The CDR3 runs to 15 residues.